Below, 18 T cell receptor beta chains from the same sample are listed, as sequenced in a study of cytomegalovirus exposure and HLA in healthy donors. The PCR was carried out with 60 Vbeta primers and 13 Jbeta primers. This table comes from immunoSEQ multiplex PCR, and its TCRdb copy is limited to in-frame clones, with some not included. The data hold a few hundred thousand clones, with roughly two thirds observed a single time. Sequencing was done on a sample of PBMCs. Source of these receptors: a female donor in good health and CMV-seronegative.

The rearrangement joins TRBV30 to TRBJ2-7; no reliable D call. The length of the CDR3 is 13 residues. Germline V gene sequence: CDR1 GTSNPN, CDR2 SVGIG (reference sequence). Trimming stripped 1 base from V and 2 bases from J, with 9 bases between. CDR3 sequence reads: CAWSAARTYEQYF. DNA for the CDR3: TGTGCCTGGAGTGCGGCGCGGACCTACGAGCAGTACTTC.

V is TRBV4-2 and J is TRBJ2-3; TRBD2 matches 15 bases. The CDR3 totals 18 residues. J gave up 2 bases and V 2 bases, and 5 bases lay outside the gene matches. Germline values: CDR1 LGHNA, CDR2 YNFKEQ. CDR3 residues: CASSQIGLAGGTTDTQYF. DNA of the CDR3: TGTGCCAGCAGCCAAATTGGACTAGCGGGAGGGACCACAGATACGCAGTATTTT.

V and J are TRBV13 and TRBJ2-5, with 9 bases matching TRBD2. The DNA end favors TRBJ2-7, so the J call may be wrong. This CDR3 has 15 amino acids. The germline gives CDR1 PRHDT, CDR2 FYEKMQ (reference sequence). The CDR3 is CASSAAGGRVYEQYF. CDR3 nucleotide sequence: TGTGCCAGCAGCGCAGCGGGCGGGAGGGTCTACGAGCAGTACTTC.

This clone is a singleton in its sample. This rearrangement joins TRBV19 to TRBJ1-5; 7 positions match TRBD1. In germline, CDR1 is LNHDA, CDR2 SQIVND (reference sequence). The junction had 9 bases not matched to a gene; V was cut back by 6 bases and J by 7 bases. This CDR3 spans 14 amino acids. Here the CDR3 reads CASRGSNRGQPQHF. The CDR3 region has the DNA TGTGCCAGTAGGGGATCAAACAGGGGCCAGCCCCAGCATTTT.

The genes are TRBV9 and TRBJ2-7; possible D gene TRBD1, 6 bases. The V and J ends lost 4 bases and 1 base respectively, with 24 bases between them. This CDR3 has 18 amino acids. Germline V CDR1 and CDR2: SGDLS, YYNGEE. CDR3 loop: CASSPGPLTQGFSYEQYF. Here the CDR3 DNA reads TGTGCCAGCAGCCCAGGCCCCCTGACGCAGGGGTTTTCCTACGAGCAGTACTTC. Full variable domain (outside the CDR3, taken from reference TRBV9 and TRBJ2-7): DSGVTQTPKHLITATGQRVTLRCSPRSGDLSVYWYQQSLDQGLQFLIQYYNGEERAKGNILERFSAQQFPDLHSELNLSSLELGDSALYFCASSPGPLTQGFSYEQYFGPGTRLTVT.

The J gene is TRBJ2-2, the V gene TRBV19; perhaps TRBD1 as D (6 bases). V was cut by 4 bases and J by 1 base, with 10 bases left in between. CDR3 size: 15 residues. Per germline, CDR1 LNHDA and CDR2 SQIVND (reference sequence). CDR3 sequence reads: CASSSPGQNTGELFF. In nucleotides, the CDR3 is TGTGCCAGTAGTAGTCCGGGACAGAACACCGGGGAGCTGTTTTTT.

The gene calls are TRBV2 and TRBJ2-7; a weak D match, TRBD2 (5 bases). V shed 5 bases and J shed 2 bases, with 13 bases lying between them. The CDR3 sequence is 14 residues long. The germline V gene has CDR1 SNHLY and CDR2 FYNNEI. CDR3 loop: CASSLYRDPYEQYF. The CDR3, as DNA: TGTGCCAGCAGTTTATACCGGGATCCCTACGAGCAGTACTTC.

The J gene is TRBJ1-6, the V gene TRBV27, with D hard to call. The CDR3 runs 14 residues. Germline V gene lookup returns CDR1 MNHEY and CDR2 SMNVEV (reference sequence). V was cut by 6 bases and J by 7 bases, with 13 bases left in between. CDR3 region: CASSPGKNNSPLHF. The CDR3 DNA reads TGTGCCAGCAGCCCGGGGAAGAACAATTCACCCCTCCACTTT.

The rearrangement uses TRBV11-1 and TRBJ2-7, with D possibly matching TRBD1 (6 bases). Germline V gives CDR1 SGHAT, CDR2 FQDESV (reference sequence). The CDR3 sequence is 16 residues long. The germline V and J ends were trimmed by 2 bases and 1 base, with 15 bases remaining between them. CDR3 sequence (DNA): TGTGCCAGCAGCTTACGTTCGACAGGACCTTCCTACGAGCAGTACTTC. Translation: CASSLRSTGPSYEQYF.

The chain is built from TRBV6-4 and TRBJ1-4; weak D call: TRBD1 (6 bases). CDR1 and CDR2 from the germline V gene are MRHNA and SNTAGT. CDR3 length: 14 amino acids. V was clipped by 8 bases and J by 8 bases, with 18 bases between them. CDR3 in amino acids: CASPVRGHREKLFF. The CDR3 coding sequence is TGTGCCAGCCCGGTTAGGGGACATAGAGAAAAACTGTTTTTT.

J is TRBJ1-1 and V is TRBV12-5, with D unclear. Germline V gene sequence: CDR1 LGHNT, CDR2 FRNRAP. The CDR3 covers 16 residues. The ends were cut back, 1 base at V and 1 base at J, with 13 bases in the middle. The CDR3: CASGLATGNENTEAFF. The CDR3 bases are TGTGCTAGTGGTTTGGCGACCGGGAATGAGAACACTGAAGCTTTCTTT. Full variable domain (remainder filled in from reference TRBV12-5 and TRBJ1-1): DARVTQTPRHKVTEMGQEVTMRCQPILGHNTVFWYRQTMMQGLELLAYFRNRAPLDDSGMPKDRFSAEMPDATLATLKIQPSEPRDSAVYFCASGLATGNENTEAFFGQGTRLTVV.

The chain employs TRBV2 and TRBJ2-1, with 11 bases aligning to TRBD2. Germline V gene sequence: CDR1 SNHLY, CDR2 FYNNEI. With 6 bases clipped from V and 8 bases from J, the junction kept 9 bases outside the gene matches. This CDR3 spans 15 amino acids. The DNA for the CDR3 is TGTGCCAGCAGAAAACTAGCGGGAGAGGTCCATGAGCAGTTCTTC. It is translated as CASRKLAGEVHEQFF.

The rearrangement links TRBV6-5 to TRBJ2-7; tentative D call: TRBD1 (6 bases). Between the trimmed V and J ends, which lost 6 bases and 4 bases, there was a span of 13 bases. Germline V gene data show CDR1 as MNHEY and CDR2 as SVGAGI. The CDR3 sequence is 13 residues long. In nucleotides, the CDR3 is TGTGCCAGCAGGAGGGGGATGATGTACGAGCAGTACTTC. Its translation: CASRRGMMYEQYF.

This sequence joins TRBV2 and TRBJ1-5; D gene ambiguous. V was clipped by 4 bases and J by 4 bases, with 14 bases between them. CDR1 is SNHLY and CDR2 is FYNNEI in the germline V gene. The CDR3 runs to 15 residues. CDR3 nucleotides: TGTGCCAGCAGTGGGGTGAGAAAGGAGAATCAGCCCCAGCATTTT. Translation: CASSGVRKENQPQHF.

The J gene is TRBJ2-7, the V gene TRBV6-5, with 8 nucleotides matching TRBD1. The ends lost 6 bases at V and 9 bases at J; junction bases unmatched: 10. The CDR3 is made up of 13 amino acids. In germline, CDR1 is MNHEY, CDR2 SVGAGI. CDR3 amino acids: CASSGQGLKGQYF. CDR3 nucleotide sequence: TGTGCCAGCAGCGGACAGGGTCTGAAGGGGCAGTACTTC.

This clone has only a few counts. The rearrangement joins TRBV28 to TRBJ2-1; 14 bases match TRBD2. This CDR3 is 17 amino acids long. The V gene end was trimmed by 6 bases and the J gene end by 0 bases; junction bases not matched to a gene: 4. Germline CDR1 reads MDHEN; CDR2 reads SYDVKM. CDR3 region: CASREGLAGVSYNEQFF. Here the CDR3 DNA reads TGTGCCAGCAGGGAGGGACTAGCGGGAGTCTCCTACAATGAGCAGTTCTTC.

V usage is TRBV5-1 and J usage is TRBJ2-7, with 12 bases identical to TRBD2. Germline V gene sequence: CDR1 SGHRS, CDR2 YFSETQ. Trimming took 4 bases from V and 0 from J; bases not matched to a gene: 11. This CDR3 region has 18 residues. The chain's CDR3 is CASSRAGTSGYYSYEQYF. As DNA, the CDR3 is TGCGCCAGCAGCCGTGCCGGGACTAGCGGGTATTACTCCTACGAGCAGTACTTC. The variable domain in full, with the rest retrieved from reference TRBV5-1 and TRBJ2-7, is KAGVTQTPRYLIKTRGQQVTLSCSPISGHRSVSWYQQTPGQGLQFLFEYFSETQRNKGNFPGRFSGRQFSNSRSEMNVSTLELGDSALYLCASSRAGTSGYYSYEQYFGPGTRLTVT.

There are a few counts of this clone. Additional DNA sequences in this sample encode the identical CDR3. Written as DNA, the CDR3 is TGTGCCAGCAGTTCCCTTTACGAGCAGTACTTC. This translates into CASSSLYEQYF. V and J are TRBV28 and TRBJ2-7; D ambiguous. This CDR3 is built from 11 residues. CDR1 is MDHEN, CDR2 SYDVKM, per germline. Trimming removed 4 bases at V and 4 bases at J, with 5 bases between.